The T cell receptor beta chain under discussion was sequenced for a study of T cell responses to AZD1222 COVID-19 vaccine (dated by TCRdb to the early 2020s). A note on the overall study: AZD1222 recipients given second doses at about 4 weeks or at about 12 weeks were pooled, since spike-specific TCR depth and breadth were not found to differ between the two schedules. TCR sequencing covered some 250 trial participants: 200 to 220 given two doses of AZD1222 and 26 given two doses of MenACWY control vaccine. Trial participants were enrolled into age subgroups of 18-55, 56-69 and 70-plus years, which contained 148, 28 and 57 TCR-sequenced participants, respectively.

As regards this clone: This receptor's antigen is unknown. At one end, the junction sequence differs from germline, possibly due to a read error.

The CDR3 regions of human TCRbeta chains were analyzed by immunosequencing. Per the source publication's procedure: Repertoire TCRs were checked for matches against a reference library of SARS-CoV-2-specific TCRs that had been generated using the MIRA antigen-specificity platform. Breadth was defined as the fraction of unique TCRs that were SARS-CoV-2-associated, and depth was defined as the fraction of total T cells that were SARS-CoV-2-associated. Using the MIRA data, each spike-specific TCR was assigned both to the spike region to which the TCR was reactive and to a CD4 or CD8 class. Log10-transformed breadth and depth values were compared by one-way ANOVA with Sidak's multiple comparisons tests. TCRdb mirrors the immuneACCESS table, restricted to in-frame sequences. Some clones are absent from its copies; in checked studies, under half trace to an unresolved V gene, and the reason for the others is unknown. V and J calls plus clone size are reproduced from that table; the DNA served to infer D and trimming. This sample comprises tens of thousands of clones, roughly 90% of them detected only once. Approximately 3% of the sample rests with the top ten.

The time point label of this sample denotes: baseline before first vaccination. Vaccinee samples came from UK trials COV001 and COV002, including a single-blind randomized controlled phase 2/3 trial of AZD1222 (ChAdOx1 nCoV-19) in healthy adults. For TCRbeta chain sequencing, PBMC samples from trial participants were taken at day 0 and at day 28 after the second dose. CDR1 MNHNS and CDR2 SASEGT were looked up in the germline V gene. The CDR3 sequence holds 14 residues, the cysteine and phenylalanine included. Of the read, only the CDR3 DNA is kept; its 42 bases are in frame from base 1. Broader findings and caveats from the paper: The 56-69-year group was small, and its depth increase did not reach significance, likely because of low power. Spike-specific TCR breadth and depth rose significantly after two AZD1222 doses compared with day 0 and with MenACWY recipients. CD4 TCRs associated with the vaccine covered the entire spike protein, and the dominant responses were in regions 160-218 and 743-854. Participants were mostly white British, with more females than males. The authors suggested clonal diversity may have been underestimated. Because no samples from the day 14 peak response were available, repertoires could be characterized only after the peak T cell response. Reportedly, close to half of the unique spike-specific TCRs recognized epitopes lying outside the regions that are mutated in the B.1.351 and B.1.1.7 variants. Only a handful of AZD1222 recipients were SARS-CoV-2 seropositive at baseline, limiting conclusions about previously exposed vaccinees.

The TCR was taken from an adult in good health. The V and J genes are TRBV6-1 and TRBJ2-5, with 8 bases matching TRBD2. The input for sequencing was peripheral blood, taken on day 0 of AZD1222 vaccination. The nucleotide sequence is TGTGCCAGCATTGAACTAGCGGTAGAAGAGACCCAGTACTTC. Its protein reads: CASIELAVEETQYF.